The rows below give T cell receptor beta chains drawn from one sample of a study of OX40 agonist ivuxolimab in advanced cancers. Some clones are missing from TCRdb's copy, which holds only in-frame ones; the method was immunoSEQ multiplex PCR. The sample has under 70,000 clones, under 95% seen once. The sequences come from CD4+ or CD8+ T cells sorted from blood, collected in a trial of the OX40 agonist ivuxolimab. These receptors were taken from an adult with an advanced solid tumor such as melanoma, head and neck, liver or kidney cancer. Each CDR3 is given with its conserved first and last residue. Fields, in order: V gene, J gene, clone size, D gene, CDR3 protein, CDR3 DNA. A D gene is named only where the DNA matches it firmly. Not all rows give a size; the values are once, few, many and, for expanded clones, a class.

v_gene: TRBV19
j_gene: TRBJ2-5
abundance: NA
d_gene: NA
CDR3aa: CASSIAGAEETQYF
CDR3nt: TGTGCCAGTAGTATTGCGGGGGCCGAGGAGACCCAGTACTTC

v_gene: TRBV11-2
j_gene: TRBJ1-2
abundance: NA
d_gene: NA
CDR3aa: CASSLVLGSWGYTF
CDR3nt: TGTGCCAGCAGCTTAGTCCTGGGGTCTTGGGGCTACACCTTC

v_gene: TRBV18
j_gene: TRBJ1-2
abundance: NA
d_gene: TRBD1
CDR3aa: CASSPGTGGLQGYTF
CDR3nt: TGTGCCAGCTCACCCGGGACAGGGGGCTTACAAGGCTACACCTTC

v_gene: TRBV2
j_gene: TRBJ2-5
abundance: NA
d_gene: NA
CDR3aa: CASSEGRSSGAQYF
CDR3nt: TGTGCCAGCAGTGAAGGGAGGTCTAGTGGTGCCCAGTACTTC

v_gene: TRBV18
j_gene: TRBJ2-1
abundance: NA
d_gene: TRBD1
CDR3aa: CASSPPGGGDEQFF
CDR3nt: TGTGCCAGCTCACCACCAGGGGGCGGCGATGAGCAGTTCTTC

v_gene: TRBV7-3
j_gene: TRBJ1-1
abundance: NA
d_gene: NA
CDR3aa: CASRLGEDTEAFF
CDR3nt: TGTGCCAGCAGGTTAGGGGAGGACACTGAAGCTTTCTTT

v_gene: TRBV9
j_gene: TRBJ1-1
abundance: once
d_gene: NA
CDR3aa: CASSPGPGEAEAFF
CDR3nt: TGTGCCAGCAGCCCAGGCCCAGGGGAGGCTGAAGCTTTCTTT

v_gene: TRBV5-4
j_gene: TRBJ2-6
abundance: NA
d_gene: NA
CDR3aa: CASSRTLSGANVLTF
CDR3nt: TGTGCCAGCAGCCGGACCCTCTCTGGGGCCAACGTCCTGACTTTC

v_gene: TRBV4-1
j_gene: TRBJ1-3
abundance: NA
d_gene: TRBD1
CDR3aa: CASMDRTISGNTIYF
CDR3nt: TGCGCCAGCATGGACAGGACGATCTCTGGAAACACCATATATTTT

v_gene: TRBV27
j_gene: TRBJ2-7
abundance: NA
d_gene: NA
CDR3aa: CASSPLGADEKQYF
CDR3nt: TGTGCCAGCAGTCCACTGGGTGCAGATGAGAAGCAGTACTTC

v_gene: TRBV18
j_gene: TRBJ1-1
abundance: NA
d_gene: NA
CDR3aa: CASSPLTIVMNTEAFF
CDR3nt: TGTGCCAGCTCACCACTAACGATAGTCATGAACACTGAAGCTTTCTTT

v_gene: TRBV27
j_gene: TRBJ2-1
abundance: NA
d_gene: TRBD2
CDR3aa: CASRDWGTSGIGSNYNEQFF
CDR3nt: TGTGCCAGCCGGGACTGGGGGACTAGCGGGATAGGTAGCAATTACAATGAGCAGTTCTTC

v_gene: TRBV29-1
j_gene: TRBJ2-5
abundance: once
d_gene: NA
CDR3aa: CSVARTVGVGETQYF
CDR3nt: TGCAGCGTTGCCCGGACAGTTGGAGTGGGGGAGACCCAGTACTTC

v_gene: TRBV28
j_gene: TRBJ2-7
abundance: NA
d_gene: TRBD1
CDR3aa: CASRGQGYEQYF
CDR3nt: TGTGCCAGCAGGGGACAGGGTTACGAGCAGTACTTC

v_gene: TRBV29-1
j_gene: TRBJ2-7
abundance: NA
d_gene: NA
CDR3aa: CSVERGPQEQYF
CDR3nt: TGCAGCGTTGAGAGGGGTCCGCAAGAGCAGTACTTC

v_gene: TRBV5-1
j_gene: TRBJ1-5
abundance: NA
d_gene: NA
CDR3aa: CASSPEGLQPQHF
CDR3nt: TGCGCCAGCAGCCCCGAAGGCCTCCAGCCCCAGCATTTT

v_gene: TRBV5-5
j_gene: TRBJ2-1
abundance: NA
d_gene: NA
CDR3aa: CASSSGPAYNEQFF
CDR3nt: TGTGCCAGCAGCTCGGGGCCAGCCTACAATGAGCAGTTCTTC

v_gene: TRBV7-8
j_gene: TRBJ1-2
abundance: once
d_gene: TRBD1
CDR3aa: CASSLRAAGGQGGYGYTF
CDR3nt: TGTGCCAGCAGCTTGCGGGCCGCGGGGGGACAGGGTGGCTATGGCTACACCTTC

v_gene: TRBV29-1
j_gene: TRBJ1-1
abundance: NA
d_gene: NA
CDR3aa: CSVDGARKEAFF
CDR3nt: TGCAGCGTTGACGGGGCCCGAAAGGAAGCTTTCTTT

v_gene: TRBV5-1
j_gene: TRBJ2-7
abundance: NA
d_gene: NA
CDR3aa: CASSLGQQAYEQYF
CDR3nt: TGCGCCAGCAGCTTAGGACAGCAGGCCTACGAGCAGTACTTC

v_gene: TRBV19
j_gene: TRBJ2-1
abundance: once
d_gene: NA
CDR3aa: CASSIVGRVGYNEQFF
CDR3nt: TGTGCCAGTAGTATTGTCGGGCGGGTGGGGTACAATGAGCAGTTCTTC

v_gene: TRBV7-2
j_gene: TRBJ2-7
abundance: NA
d_gene: TRBD2
CDR3aa: CASSFYGLAAEQYF
CDR3nt: TGTGCCAGCAGCTTCTACGGACTAGCAGCCGAGCAGTACTTC

v_gene: TRBV7-3
j_gene: TRBJ2-3
abundance: NA
d_gene: NA
CDR3aa: CASSFSLRADTQYF
CDR3nt: TGTGCCAGCAGCTTTTCCCTCAGGGCAGATACGCAGTATTTT

v_gene: TRBV7-8
j_gene: TRBJ2-5
abundance: NA
d_gene: TRBD1
CDR3aa: CASTRDRLVQETQYF
CDR3nt: TGTGCCAGCACAAGGGACAGGCTAGTCCAAGAGACCCAGTACTTC

v_gene: TRBV5-1
j_gene: TRBJ1-2
abundance: NA
d_gene: NA
CDR3aa: CASSLVWGKAYGYTF
CDR3nt: TGCGCCAGCAGCTTGGTCTGGGGTAAGGCCTATGGCTACACCTTC

v_gene: TRBV5-1
j_gene: TRBJ1-6
abundance: NA
d_gene: NA
CDR3aa: CASSLSTRDSPLHF
CDR3nt: TGCGCCAGCAGCTTGAGCACCAGGGACTCACCCCTCCACTTT